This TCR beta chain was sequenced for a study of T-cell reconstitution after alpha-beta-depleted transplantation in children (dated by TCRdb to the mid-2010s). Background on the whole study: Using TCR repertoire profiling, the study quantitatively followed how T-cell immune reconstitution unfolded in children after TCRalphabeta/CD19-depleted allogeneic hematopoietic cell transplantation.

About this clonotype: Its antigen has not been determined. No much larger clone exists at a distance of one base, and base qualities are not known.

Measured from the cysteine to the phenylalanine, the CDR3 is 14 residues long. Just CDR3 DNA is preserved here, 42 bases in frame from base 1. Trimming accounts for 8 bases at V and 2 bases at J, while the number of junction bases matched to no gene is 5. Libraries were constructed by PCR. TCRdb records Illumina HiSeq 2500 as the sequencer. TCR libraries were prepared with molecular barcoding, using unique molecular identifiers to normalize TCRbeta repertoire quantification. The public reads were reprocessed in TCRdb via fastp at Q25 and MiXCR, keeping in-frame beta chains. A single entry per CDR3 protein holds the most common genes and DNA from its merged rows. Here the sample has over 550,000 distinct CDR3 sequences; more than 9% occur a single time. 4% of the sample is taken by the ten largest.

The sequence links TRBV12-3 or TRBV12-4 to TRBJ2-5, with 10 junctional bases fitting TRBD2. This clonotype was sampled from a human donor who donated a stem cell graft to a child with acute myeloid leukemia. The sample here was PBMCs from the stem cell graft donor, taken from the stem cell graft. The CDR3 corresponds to CASRTSGGQETQYF. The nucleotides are TGTGCCAGCCGGACTAGCGGAGGGCAAGAGACCCAGTACTTC.